The text below deals with one T cell receptor beta chain. Its antigen is as yet unknown. At the Johns Hopkins FTIC core, DNA taken from cultured CD4+ T cells was sequenced by way of the Oncomine TCR Beta short-read assay. Genomic DNA was isolated from cultured CD4+ T cells. TCRdb ran MiXCR on the PCR reads and lists one entry per CDR3 protein. The sample lists roughly 14,000 distinct CDR3 sequences, approximately 71% seen once, with about 20% in the top ten. Looked up from germline, CDR1 is DFQATT and CDR2 is SNEGSKA (reference sequence). This CDR3 is 15 amino acids long. The germline V and J ends were trimmed by 2 bases and 1 base, with 14 bases remaining between them. Treatment meaning: approximately nine-day PBMC culture with coronavirus spike peptide pools or control peptides (ViraFEST assay). The data stem from a study of vaccination and CD4 T cells after COVID-19. For the study at large: Cells were stimulated with overlapping spike peptide pools from SARS-CoV-2, HCoV-NL63, HCoV-OC43 and HCoV-229E.

Sequencing was carried out using CD4+ T cells from blood, cultured in vitro. The chain is built from TRBV20-1 and TRBJ1-1; D perhaps matches TRBD1 (6 bases). This clonotype was sampled from a human donor who had recovered from COVID-19. The CDR3 is CSARLGAVANTEAFF. The DNA for the CDR3 is TGCAGTGCTAGATTGGGGGCGGTGGCGAACACTGAAGCTTTCTTT.